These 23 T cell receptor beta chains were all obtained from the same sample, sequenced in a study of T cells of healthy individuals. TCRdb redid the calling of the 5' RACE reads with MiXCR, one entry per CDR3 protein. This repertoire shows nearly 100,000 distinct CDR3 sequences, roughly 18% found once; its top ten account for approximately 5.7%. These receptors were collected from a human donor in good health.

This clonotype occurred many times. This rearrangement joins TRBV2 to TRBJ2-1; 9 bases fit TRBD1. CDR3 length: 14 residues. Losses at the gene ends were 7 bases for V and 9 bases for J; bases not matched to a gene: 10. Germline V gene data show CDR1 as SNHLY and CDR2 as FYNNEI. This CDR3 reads CASNRDRAIGEQFF. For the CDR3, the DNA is TGTGCCAGCAACCGGGACAGGGCAATTGGTGAGCAGTTCTTC.

The CDR3 sequence is CAISGGTPWGLNTEAFF. CDR3 in DNA: TGTGCCATCAGCGGGGGAACCCCATGGGGCTTGAACACTGAAGCTTTCTTT. The chain couples TRBV10-3 to TRBJ1-1, with D possibly TRBD1 on 5 matching bases. V was pared by 6 bases and J by 0 bases, with 20 bases between. Per the germline V gene, CDR1 is ENHRY and CDR2 is SYGVKD. The CDR3 extends over 17 amino acids.

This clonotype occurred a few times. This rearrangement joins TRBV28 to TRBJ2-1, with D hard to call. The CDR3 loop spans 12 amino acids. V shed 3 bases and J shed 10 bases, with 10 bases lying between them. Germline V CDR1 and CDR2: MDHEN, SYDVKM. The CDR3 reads CASSFIAFEQFF. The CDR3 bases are TGTGCCAGCAGTTTCATCGCCTTCGAGCAGTTCTTC.

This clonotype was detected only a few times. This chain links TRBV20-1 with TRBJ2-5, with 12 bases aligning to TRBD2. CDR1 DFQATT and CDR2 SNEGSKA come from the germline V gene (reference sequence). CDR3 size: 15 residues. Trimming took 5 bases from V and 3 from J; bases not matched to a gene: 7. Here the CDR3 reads CSAQGLAGLEETQYF. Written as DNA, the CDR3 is TGCAGTGCTCAGGGACTAGCGGGCCTCGAAGAGACCCAGTACTTC.

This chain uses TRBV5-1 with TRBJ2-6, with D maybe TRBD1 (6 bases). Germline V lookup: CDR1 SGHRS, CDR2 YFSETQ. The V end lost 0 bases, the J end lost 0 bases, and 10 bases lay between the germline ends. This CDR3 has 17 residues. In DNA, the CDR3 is TGCGCCAGCAGCTTGGATGGGGGCAACTCTGGGGCCAACGTCCTGACTTTC. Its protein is CASSLDGGNSGANVLTF.

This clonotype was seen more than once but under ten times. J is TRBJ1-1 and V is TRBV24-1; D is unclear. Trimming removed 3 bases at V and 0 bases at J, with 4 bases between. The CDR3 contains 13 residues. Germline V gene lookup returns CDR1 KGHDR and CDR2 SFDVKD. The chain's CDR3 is CATSDGLNTEAFF. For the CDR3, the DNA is TGTGCCACCAGTGATGGGCTGAACACTGAAGCTTTCTTT.

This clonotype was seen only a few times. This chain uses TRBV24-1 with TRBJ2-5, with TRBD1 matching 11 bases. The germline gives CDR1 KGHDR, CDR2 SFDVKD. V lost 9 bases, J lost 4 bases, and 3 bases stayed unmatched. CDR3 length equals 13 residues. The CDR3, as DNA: TGTGCCACCGGACAGGGGGCTCGAGAGACCCAGTACTTC. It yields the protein CATGQGARETQYF.

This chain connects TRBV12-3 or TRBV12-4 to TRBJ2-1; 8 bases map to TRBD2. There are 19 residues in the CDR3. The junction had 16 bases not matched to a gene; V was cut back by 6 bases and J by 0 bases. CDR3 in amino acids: CASSIYSLAGYSSYNEQFF. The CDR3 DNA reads TGTGCCAGCAGCATATACAGTTTAGCGGGATATAGCTCCTACAATGAGCAGTTCTTC.

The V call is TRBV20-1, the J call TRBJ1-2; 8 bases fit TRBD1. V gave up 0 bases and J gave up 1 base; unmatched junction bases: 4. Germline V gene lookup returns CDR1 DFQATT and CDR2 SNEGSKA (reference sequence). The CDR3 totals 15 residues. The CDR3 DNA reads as TGCAGTGCTAGAGATGGGACAGGCCATAACTATGGCTACACCTTC. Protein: CSARDGTGHNYGYTF.

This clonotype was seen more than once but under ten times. CDR3 region: CASSLLTSGGAGEQFF. CDR3 nucleotide sequence: TGCGCCAGCAGCTTACTGACTAGCGGGGGGGCTGGAGAGCAGTTCTTC. This sequence joins TRBV5-1 and TRBJ2-1; TRBD2 agrees at 14 bases. The germline V gene encodes CDR1 SGHRS and CDR2 YFSETQ. The CDR3 has 16 amino acids. The V gene end was trimmed by 2 bases and the J gene end by 10 bases; junction bases not matched to a gene: 8.

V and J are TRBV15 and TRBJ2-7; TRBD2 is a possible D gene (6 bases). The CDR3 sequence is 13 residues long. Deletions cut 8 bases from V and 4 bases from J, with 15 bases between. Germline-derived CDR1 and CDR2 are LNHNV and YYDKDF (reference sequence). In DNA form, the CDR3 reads TGTGCCACCGGGTTCGGGAGTCGGTACGAGCAGTACTTC. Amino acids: CATGFGSRYEQYF. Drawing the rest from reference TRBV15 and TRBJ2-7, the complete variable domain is DAMVIQNPRYQVTQFGKPVTLSCSQTLNHNVMYWYQQKSSQAPKLLFHYYDKDFNNEADTPDNFQSRRPNTSFCFLDIRSPGLGDTAMYLCATGFGSRYEQYFGPGTRLTVT.

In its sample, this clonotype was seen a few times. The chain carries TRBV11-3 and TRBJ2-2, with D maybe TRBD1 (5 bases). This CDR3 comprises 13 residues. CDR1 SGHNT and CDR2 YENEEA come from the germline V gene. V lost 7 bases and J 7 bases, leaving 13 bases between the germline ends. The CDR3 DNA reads TGTGCCAGCATCGGGCAGGGTGACGGGGAGCTGTTTTTT. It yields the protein CASIGQGDGELFF.

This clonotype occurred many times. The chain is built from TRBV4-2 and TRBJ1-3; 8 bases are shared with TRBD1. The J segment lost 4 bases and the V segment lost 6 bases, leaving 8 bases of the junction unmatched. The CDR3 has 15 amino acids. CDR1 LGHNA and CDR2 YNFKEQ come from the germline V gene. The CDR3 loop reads CASSQDRVAGNTIYF. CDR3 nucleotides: TGTGCCAGCAGTCAGGACAGGGTGGCGGGAAACACCATATATTTT.

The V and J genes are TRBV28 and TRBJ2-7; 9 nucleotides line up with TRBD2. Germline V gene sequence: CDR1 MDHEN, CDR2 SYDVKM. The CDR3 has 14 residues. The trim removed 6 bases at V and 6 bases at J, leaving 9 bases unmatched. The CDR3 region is CASSLAGGPSEQYF. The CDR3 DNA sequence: TGTGCCAGCAGCTTGGCGGGAGGGCCTTCCGAGCAGTACTTC.

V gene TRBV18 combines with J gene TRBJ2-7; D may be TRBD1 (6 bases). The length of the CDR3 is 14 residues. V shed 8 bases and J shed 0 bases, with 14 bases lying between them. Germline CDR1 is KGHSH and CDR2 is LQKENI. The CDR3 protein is CASAFRQASYEQYF. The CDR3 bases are TGTGCCAGCGCATTCCGACAGGCCTCCTACGAGCAGTACTTC.

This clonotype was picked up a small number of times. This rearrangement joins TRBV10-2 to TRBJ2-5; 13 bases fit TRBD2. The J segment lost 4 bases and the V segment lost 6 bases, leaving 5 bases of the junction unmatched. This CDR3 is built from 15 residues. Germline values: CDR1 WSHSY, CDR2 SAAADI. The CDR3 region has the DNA TGCGCCAGCAGAACCGGGACTAGCGGGGTAGAGACCCAGTACTTC. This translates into CASRTGTSGVETQYF.

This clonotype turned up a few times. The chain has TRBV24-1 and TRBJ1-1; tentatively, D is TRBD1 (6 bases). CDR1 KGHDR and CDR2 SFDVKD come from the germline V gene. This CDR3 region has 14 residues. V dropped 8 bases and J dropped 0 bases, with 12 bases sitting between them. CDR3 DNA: TGTGCCACCATGGGGGGGCCAATGAACACTGAAGCTTTCTTT. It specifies CATMGGPMNTEAFF.

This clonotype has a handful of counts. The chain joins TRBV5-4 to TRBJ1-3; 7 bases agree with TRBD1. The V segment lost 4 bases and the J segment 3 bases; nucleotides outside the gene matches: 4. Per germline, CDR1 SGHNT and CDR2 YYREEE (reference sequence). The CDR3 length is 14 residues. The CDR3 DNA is TGTGCCAGCAGCGCCGACAGGGTTGGAAACACCATATATTTT. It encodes CASSADRVGNTIYF. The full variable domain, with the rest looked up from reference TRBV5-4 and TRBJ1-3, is ETGVTQSPTHLIKTRGQQVTLRCSSQSGHNTVSWYQQALGQGPQFIFQYYREEENGRGNFPPRFSGLQFPNYSSELNVNALELDDSALYLCASSADRVGNTIYFGEGSWLTVV.

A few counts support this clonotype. In nucleotides, the CDR3 is TGTGCTAGTGGCCGCCCGGAGTCGGACTCAGATACGCAGTATTTT. This codes for CASGRPESDSDTQYF. The chain has TRBV12-5 and TRBJ2-3, with D possibly TRBD2 on 5 matching bases. The CDR3 length is 15 residues. Germline lookup yields CDR1 LGHNT and CDR2 FRNRAP. V lost 6 bases and J 4 bases, leaving 17 bases between the germline ends.

CDR3 residues: CATRSYNEQFF. CDR3 coding DNA: TGTGCCACCCGCTCCTACAATGAGCAGTTCTTC. The chain has TRBV24-1 and TRBJ2-1; D remains unclear. This CDR3 is 11 amino acids long. The germline V gene has CDR1 KGHDR and CDR2 SFDVKD. The V end lost 9 bases, the J end lost 0 bases, and 2 bases lay between the germline ends.

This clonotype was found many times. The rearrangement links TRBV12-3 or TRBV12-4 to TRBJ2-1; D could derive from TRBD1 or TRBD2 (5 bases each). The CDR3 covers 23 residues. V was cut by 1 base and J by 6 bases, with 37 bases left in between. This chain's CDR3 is CASSLGSLGAQILRVGRSNEQFF. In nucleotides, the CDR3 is TGTGCCAGCAGTTTAGGATCGTTAGGGGCACAAATACTCCGGGTGGGACGGAGCAATGAGCAGTTCTTC.

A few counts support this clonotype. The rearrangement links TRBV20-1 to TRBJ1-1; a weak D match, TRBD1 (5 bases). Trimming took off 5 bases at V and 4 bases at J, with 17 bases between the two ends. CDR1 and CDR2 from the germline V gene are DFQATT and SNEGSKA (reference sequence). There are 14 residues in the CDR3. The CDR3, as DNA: TGCAGTGCTGGGGCGGGGGAGAGGTCCACTGAAGCTTTCTTT. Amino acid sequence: CSAGAGERSTEAFF.

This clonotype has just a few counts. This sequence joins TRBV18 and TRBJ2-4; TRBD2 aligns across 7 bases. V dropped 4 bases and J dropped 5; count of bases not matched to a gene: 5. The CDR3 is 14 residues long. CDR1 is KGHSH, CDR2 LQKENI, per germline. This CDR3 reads CASSLQGGENIQYF. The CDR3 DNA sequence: TGTGCCAGCTCACTCCAGGGAGGGGAAAACATTCAGTACTTC.